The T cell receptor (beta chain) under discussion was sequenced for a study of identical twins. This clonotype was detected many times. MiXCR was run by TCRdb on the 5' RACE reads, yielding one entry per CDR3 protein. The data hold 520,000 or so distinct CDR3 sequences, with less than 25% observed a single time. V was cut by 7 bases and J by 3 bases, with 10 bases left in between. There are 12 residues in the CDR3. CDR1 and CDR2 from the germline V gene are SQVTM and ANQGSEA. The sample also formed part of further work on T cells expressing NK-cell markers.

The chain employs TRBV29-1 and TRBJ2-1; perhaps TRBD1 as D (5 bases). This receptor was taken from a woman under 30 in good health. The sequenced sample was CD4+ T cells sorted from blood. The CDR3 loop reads CSESRGYNEQFF. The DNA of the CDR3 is TGCAGCGAGTCTAGGGGCTACAATGAGCAGTTCTTC.